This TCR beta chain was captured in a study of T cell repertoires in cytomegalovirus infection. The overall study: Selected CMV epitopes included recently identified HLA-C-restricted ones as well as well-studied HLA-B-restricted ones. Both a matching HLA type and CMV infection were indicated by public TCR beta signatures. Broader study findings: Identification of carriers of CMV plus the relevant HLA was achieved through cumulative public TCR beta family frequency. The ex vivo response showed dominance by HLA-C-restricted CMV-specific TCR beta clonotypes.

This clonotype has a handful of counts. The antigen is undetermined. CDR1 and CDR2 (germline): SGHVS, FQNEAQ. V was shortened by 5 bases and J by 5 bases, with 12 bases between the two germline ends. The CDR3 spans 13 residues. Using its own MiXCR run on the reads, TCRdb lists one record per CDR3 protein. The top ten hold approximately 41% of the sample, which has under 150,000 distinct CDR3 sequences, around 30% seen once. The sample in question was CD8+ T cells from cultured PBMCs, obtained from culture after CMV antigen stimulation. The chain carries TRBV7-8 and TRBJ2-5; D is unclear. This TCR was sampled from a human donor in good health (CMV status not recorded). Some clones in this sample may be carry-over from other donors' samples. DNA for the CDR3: TGTGCCAGCAGCCCTTTCCCCTATGAGACCCAGTACTTC. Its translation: CASSPFPYETQYF.